Below are 13 T cell receptor beta chains sequenced from a single sample in a study of cytomegalovirus exposure and HLA in healthy donors. Sequencing used immunoSEQ multiplex PCR; TCRdb keeps in-frame clones, though not all of them. The sample lists some 63,000 clones; 89% were seen once. The material sequenced was PBMCs. These receptor sequences come from a woman in her late teens or twenties in good health and CMV-seronegative.

V is TRBV7-9 and J is TRBJ2-3; a weak D match, TRBD2 (5 bases). The CDR3 contains 15 residues. V shed 2 bases and J shed 6 bases, with 15 bases lying between them. CDR1 is SEHNR and CDR2 is FQNEAQ in the germline V gene (reference sequence). The CDR3 bases are TGTGCCAGCAGCTTAACTAGGATCCTATCCGATACGCAGTATTTT. Translating it yields CASSLTRILSDTQYF. The variable domain in full, completed from reference TRBV7-9 and TRBJ2-3, reads DTGVSQNPRHKITKRGQNVTFRCDPISEHNRLYWYRQTLGQGPEFLTYFQNEAQLEKSRLLSDRFSAERPKGSFSTLEIQRTEQGDSAMYLCASSLTRILSDTQYFGPGTRLTVL.

The V gene is TRBV30, the J gene TRBJ1-2; the match to TRBD1 covers 10 bases. The J segment lost 2 bases and the V segment lost 0 bases, leaving 3 bases of the junction unmatched. The CDR3 runs to 15 residues. Germline assignment: CDR1 GTSNPN and CDR2 SVGIG (reference sequence). This CDR3 reads CAWSVPDRGNYGYTF. The DNA of the CDR3 is TGTGCCTGGAGTGTACCGGACAGGGGGAACTATGGCTACACCTTC.

The chain uses TRBV11-3 and TRBJ2-7; 7 nucleotides match TRBD2. Germline V gene data show CDR1 as SGHNT and CDR2 as YENEEA. The CDR3 has 13 amino acids. The trim removed 5 bases at V and 1 base at J, leaving 2 bases unmatched. DNA of the CDR3: TGTGCCAGCAGCGCCGGGGGGTCCTACGAGCAGTACTTC. It is translated as CASSAGGSYEQYF.

V usage is TRBV28 and J usage is TRBJ1-2; the match to TRBD1 covers 8 bases. CDR1 is MDHEN and CDR2 is SYDVKM in the germline V gene. V was pared by 7 bases and J by 8 bases, with 12 bases of the junction left unmatched. The CDR3 length is 14 residues. The DNA for the CDR3 is TGTGCCAGCACCCCAGACAGGGGAGGGGAAGGCTACACCTTC. Residues: CASTPDRGGEGYTF.

The rearrangement joins TRBV7-8 to TRBJ1-1; D call uncertain. The V end lost 10 bases, the J end lost 0 bases, and 6 bases lay between the germline ends. CDR1 and CDR2 (germline): SGHVS, FQNEAQ. The length of the CDR3 is 11 residues. CDR3 bases: TGTGCCACGCGGTTGAACACTGAAGCTTTCTTT. It specifies CATRLNTEAFF. Combining the CDR3 with reference TRBV7-8 and TRBJ1-1 gives the whole variable domain GAGVSQSPRYKVAKRGQDVALRCDPISGHVSLFWYQQALGQGPEFLTYFQNEAQLDKSGLPSDRFFAERPEGSVSTLKIQRTQQEDSAVYLCATRLNTEAFFGQGTRLTVV.

The chain employs TRBV5-1 and TRBJ2-7; TRBD1 agrees at 8 bases. Germline CDR1 reads SGHRS; CDR2 reads YFSETQ. The ends lost 5 bases at V and 5 bases at J; junction bases unmatched: 6. This CDR3 spans 13 amino acids. CDR3 sequence: CASRKDRDHEQYF. The DNA of the CDR3 is TGCGCCAGCAGAAAGGACAGGGACCACGAGCAGTACTTC.

As for this clone: At one end, the junction sequence differs from germline, possibly due to a read error. The chain combines TRBV10-3 with TRBJ2-3; 10 bases align to TRBD1. The CDR3 is made up of 11 amino acids. Germline V lookup: CDR1 ENHRY, CDR2 SYGVKD. The CDR3 coding sequence is TGTGCCACCAGCGATACCGGGACAGGGGTGTTT. Translating gives CATSDTGTGVF.

This chain connects TRBV5-1 to TRBJ2-5, with D possibly being TRBD1 (7 bases). Trimming left V 4 bases short and J 2 bases short, with 12 bases between. Germline V gene data show CDR1 as SGHRS and CDR2 as YFSETQ. The CDR3 sequence is 14 residues long. The CDR3 DNA reads TGCGCCAGCAGCGGCGGGACAGAGCAAGAGACCCAGTACTTC. Translated, it gives CASSGGTEQETQYF.

The chain has TRBV27 and TRBJ2-3; D is possibly TRBD1 (5 bases). Trimming took 2 bases from V and 11 from J, leaving 17 bases between them. The CDR3 loop spans 14 amino acids. CDR1 MNHEY and CDR2 SMNVEV come from the germline V gene (reference sequence). The CDR3 nucleotides read TGTGCCAGCAGTTTAGGCCTAGGGGCTCCCGAGCAGTATTTT. It encodes CASSLGLGAPEQYF.

This clone was detected only a few times. The chain is built from TRBV2 and TRBJ2-2; TRBD2 matches at 7 bases. In germline, CDR1 is SNHLY, CDR2 FYNNEI. This CDR3 region has 16 residues. The J segment lost 7 bases and the V segment lost 4 bases, leaving 12 bases of the junction unmatched. The CDR3 DNA sequence: TGTGCCAGCAGTGGGGGTAGCGGGTCAGCAGGCGGGGAGCTGTTTTTT. It yields the protein CASSGGSGSAGGELFF.

The chain employs TRBV27 and TRBJ2-2; D is uncertain. Germline values: CDR1 MNHEY, CDR2 SMNVEV (reference sequence). This CDR3 has 13 residues. V shed 6 bases and J shed 5 bases, with 10 bases lying between them. CDR3 in amino acids: CASSIAATGELFF. CDR3 sequence (DNA): TGTGCCAGCAGCATAGCCGCTACCGGGGAGCTGTTTTTT.

This chain links TRBV9 with TRBJ1-4; D not certain. This CDR3 region has 13 residues. Trimming cost V 0 bases and J 4 bases, with 4 bases left between them. The V gene's germline CDR1 is SGDLS and CDR2 YYNGEE. Written as DNA, the CDR3 is TGTGCCAGCAGCGTAGGGCATAATGAAAAACTGTTTTTT. Residues: CASSVGHNEKLFF.

This chain links TRBV11-2 with TRBJ1-4; 7 nucleotides align to TRBD1. The CDR3 has 15 amino acids. V lost 5 bases to trimming and J lost 8 bases; unmatched junction nucleotides: 11. From germline, CDR1 is SGHAT and CDR2 FQNNGV. CDR3 DNA sequence: TGTGCCAGCAGCCCCGCTGGGACAGCCAGAGAAAAACTGTTTTTT. Its translation is CASSPAGTAREKLFF.